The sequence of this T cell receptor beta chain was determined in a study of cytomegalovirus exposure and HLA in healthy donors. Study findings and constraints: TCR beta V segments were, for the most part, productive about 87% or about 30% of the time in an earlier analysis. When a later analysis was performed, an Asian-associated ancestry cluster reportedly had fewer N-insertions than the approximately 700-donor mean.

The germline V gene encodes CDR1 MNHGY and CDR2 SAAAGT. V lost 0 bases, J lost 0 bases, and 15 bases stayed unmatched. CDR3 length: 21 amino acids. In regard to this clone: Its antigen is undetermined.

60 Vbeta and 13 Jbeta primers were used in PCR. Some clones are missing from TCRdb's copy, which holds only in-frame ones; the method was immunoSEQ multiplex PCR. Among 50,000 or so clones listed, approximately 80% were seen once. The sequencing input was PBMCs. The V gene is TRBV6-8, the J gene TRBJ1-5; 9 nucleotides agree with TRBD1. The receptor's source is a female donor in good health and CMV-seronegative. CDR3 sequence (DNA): TGTGCCAGCAGTTACTCCGGGGTGGAGGACAGGGGAAAAGTTAGCAATCAGCCCCAGCATTTT. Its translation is CASSYSGVEDRGKVSNQPQHF.